The 26 T cell receptor beta chains given below trace back to one sample, sequenced in a study of blood T cell repertoires in COVID-19. TCRdb keeps only in-frame clones here, not all; method: immunoSEQ multiplex PCR. The data show about 670,000 clones, over 80% seen once. Sequencing was done on a sample of peripheral blood. The receptors shown here come from a woman aged 18-30 years with acute or convalescent COVID-19.

The chain has TRBV19 and TRBJ2-5, with 10 bases matching TRBD2. The CDR3 has 17 residues. Germline loops: CDR1 LNHDA, CDR2 SQIVND (reference sequence). Trimming cost V 0 bases and J 4 bases; bases outside gene matches: 8. The CDR3 DNA reads as TGTGCCAGTAGTATAGACCCTAGCGGGGGATTGGGAGAGACCCAGTACTTC. Translated: CASSIDPSGGLGETQYF.

The chain joins TRBV6-6 to TRBJ1-2, with D tentatively TRBD1 (5 bases). CDR3 length: 15 residues. Looked up from germline, CDR1 is MNHNY and CDR2 is SVGAGI (reference sequence). Trimming cost V 2 bases and J 5 bases, with 15 bases left between them. As DNA, the CDR3 is TGTGCCAGCAGTTACGTGGGGATGGGACTTTATGGCTACACCTTC. Translating it yields CASSYVGMGLYGYTF.

The gene calls are TRBV11-3 and TRBJ2-3; no clear D. Trimming shortened V by 1 base and J by 1 base, and 9 bases separated the two germline ends. The CDR3 loop spans 15 amino acids. The germline gives CDR1 SGHNT, CDR2 YENEEA. CDR3 bases: TGTGCCAGCAGCTTAGCGGGTTACCGCACAGATACGCAGTATTTT. Amino acids: CASSLAGYRTDTQYF.

The chain carries TRBV18 and TRBJ1-2; 8 nucleotides align to TRBD1. CDR1 KGHSH and CDR2 LQKENI come from the germline V gene. The CDR3 consists of 18 residues. V was clipped by 6 bases and J by 2 bases; unmatched bases: 17. The DNA of the CDR3 is TGTGCCAGCTCCCCCAAACCCGTTTCCGGGACAGGAAACTATGGCTACACCTTC. It encodes CASSPKPVSGTGNYGYTF. Full variable domain (outside the CDR3, taken from reference TRBV18 and TRBJ1-2): NAGVMQNPRHLVRRRGQEARLRCSPMKGHSHVYWYRQLPEEGLKFMVYLQKENIIDESGMPKERFSAEFPKEGPSILRIQQVVRGDSAAYFCASSPKPVSGTGNYGYTFGSGTRLTVV.

The CDR3 spells CASSWSGGNEQFF. DNA of the CDR3: TGTGCCAGCAGCTGGAGCGGGGGCAATGAGCAGTTCTTC. The chain carries TRBV7-3 and TRBJ2-1, with 8 bases identical to TRBD2. This CDR3 contains 13 residues. Per the germline V gene, CDR1 is SGHTA and CDR2 is FQGTGA. The junction had 2 bases not matched to a gene; V was cut back by 4 bases and J by 6 bases.

As DNA, the CDR3 is TGCGCCAGCAGCCAAGATATTGCGGGGGGGACGTATGAGCAGTTCTTC. Translating gives CASSQDIAGGTYEQFF. The chain recombines TRBV4-1 with TRBJ2-1, with TRBD2 matching over 9 bases. The length of the CDR3 is 16 residues. From germline, CDR1 is MGHRA and CDR2 YSYEKL. J gave up 8 bases and V 0 bases, and 8 bases lay outside the gene matches.

The V gene is TRBV10-1, the J gene TRBJ2-7; D remains ambiguous. Germline-derived CDR1 and CDR2 are WNHNN and SYGVQD (reference sequence). V shed 8 bases and J shed 1 base, with 9 bases lying between them. This CDR3 has 12 amino acids. CDR3 in DNA: TGCGCCAGCGGCAGACATTCCTACGAGCAGTACTTC. It encodes CASGRHSYEQYF.

The V gene is TRBV11-2, the J gene TRBJ1-6; D is ambiguous. The germline CDR1 and CDR2 sequences are SGHAT and FQNNGV. This CDR3 is 15 amino acids long. Trimming stripped 6 bases from V and 4 bases from J, with 13 bases between. The DNA for the CDR3 is TGTGCCAGCAGAATCCGCACAGAATATAATTCACCCCTCCACTTT. This codes for CASRIRTEYNSPLHF.

The chain is built from TRBV3-1 (or the pseudogene TRBV3-2) and TRBJ1-1; 9 positions match TRBD1. In germline, CDR1 is LGHDT, CDR2 YNNKEL (reference sequence). Losses at the gene ends were 3 bases for V and 6 bases for J; bases not matched to a gene: 5. This CDR3 contains 14 residues. This CDR3 is CASSQGQGGAEAFF. DNA of the CDR3: TGTGCCAGCAGCCAGGGACAGGGCGGGGCTGAAGCTTTCTTT.

This chain links TRBV10-3 with TRBJ1-4; 8 bases fit TRBD1. The CDR3 is 15 residues long. Losses at the gene ends were 9 bases for V and 0 bases for J; bases not matched to a gene: 6. Germline V gene sequence: CDR1 ENHRY, CDR2 SYGVKD. The CDR3 region is CAIGQGRPTNEKLFF. Here the CDR3 DNA reads TGTGCCATTGGACAGGGCCGTCCAACTAATGAAAAACTGTTTTTT.

V usage is TRBV5-1 and J usage is TRBJ1-4, with a tentative D call TRBD1 (5 bases). Germline V gene lookup returns CDR1 SGHRS and CDR2 YFSETQ. Between the trimmed V and J ends, which lost 0 bases and 3 bases, there was a span of 12 bases. The CDR3 has 16 residues. For the CDR3, the DNA is TGCGCCAGCAGCTTGGAAGGGTCAGGGTCTAATGAAAAACTGTTTTTT. Its translation is CASSLEGSGSNEKLFF. Full variable domain (missing parts from reference TRBV5-1 and TRBJ1-4): KAGVTQTPRYLIKTRGQQVTLSCSPISGHRSVSWYQQTPGQGLQFLFEYFSETQRNKGNFPGRFSGRQFSNSRSEMNVSTLELGDSALYLCASSLEGSGSNEKLFFGSGTQLSVL.

The J gene is TRBJ1-1, the V gene TRBV5-4; D gene ambiguous. V dropped 2 bases and J dropped 7 bases, with 18 bases sitting between them. Looked up from germline, CDR1 is SGHNT and CDR2 is YYREEE (reference sequence). The CDR3 covers 15 residues. This CDR3 reads CASSFTPRDSDEAFF. CDR3 sequence (DNA): TGTGCCAGCAGCTTCACGCCCCGAGACTCAGATGAAGCTTTCTTT.

This CDR3 reads CASSLGRRTGGSEAFF. The CDR3 coding sequence is TGTGCCAGCAGCTTAGGTCGTAGGACAGGGGGATCTGAAGCTTTCTTT. The chain employs TRBV7-8 and TRBJ1-1; 10 bases agree with TRBD1. J was trimmed by 6 bases and V by 1 base; bases with no gene match: 8. The germline CDR1 and CDR2 sequences are SGHVS and FQNEAQ. The CDR3 has 16 residues.

This clone has just one count. V is TRBV28 and J is TRBJ2-1, with a weak D call TRBD1 (5 bases). The V and J ends lost 6 bases and 9 bases respectively, with 15 bases between them. CDR1 is MDHEN and CDR2 is SYDVKM in the germline V gene. CDR3 size: 13 residues. The CDR3 loop reads CASSRAQGVEQFF. DNA of the CDR3: TGTGCCAGCAGCAGAGCTCAGGGTGTTGAGCAGTTCTTC.

The chain is built from TRBV7-8 and TRBJ1-5, with D possibly matching TRBD1 (5 bases). CDR1 and CDR2 (germline): SGHVS, FQNEAQ. The germline V and J ends were trimmed by 0 bases and 5 bases, with 11 bases remaining between them. The CDR3 is made up of 15 amino acids. The CDR3 sequence: CASSLAGRDDQPQHF. The CDR3 coding sequence is TGTGCCAGCAGCTTAGCGGGGCGGGACGATCAGCCCCAGCATTTT.

The CDR3 DNA reads as TGTGCCAGCAGCAAGACAGGCGCCAATCAGCCCCAGCATTTT. Amino acid sequence: CASSKTGANQPQHF. The V gene is TRBV9, the J gene TRBJ1-5; tentatively, D is TRBD1 (6 bases). The germline gives CDR1 SGDLS, CDR2 YYNGEE. The CDR3 consists of 14 residues. V dropped 4 bases and J dropped 3 bases, with 11 bases sitting between them.

This rearrangement joins TRBV6-6 to TRBJ2-7; no definite D call. Germline CDR1 reads MNHNY; CDR2 reads SVGAGI (reference sequence). This CDR3 is 13 amino acids long. V lost 7 bases to trimming and J lost 0 bases, with 10 bases between them. CDR3 sequence: CASTPGSSYEQYF. The CDR3 DNA sequence: TGTGCCAGCACTCCAGGAAGCTCCTACGAGCAGTACTTC.

V and J are TRBV19 and TRBJ2-7, with unresolved D. This CDR3 is built from 10 residues. Between the trimmed V and J ends, which lost 10 bases and 6 bases, there was a span of 10 bases. Per germline, CDR1 LNHDA and CDR2 SQIVND (reference sequence). The CDR3 sequence is CATFSGEQYF. CDR3 DNA: TGTGCCACCTTTTCGGGCGAGCAGTACTTC. Full variable domain (outside the CDR3, taken from reference TRBV19 and TRBJ2-7): DGGITQSPKYLFRKEGQNVTLSCEQNLNHDAMYWYRQDPGQGLRLIYYSQIVNDFQKGDIAEGYSVSREKKESFPLTVTSAQKNPTAFYLCATFSGEQYFGPGTRLTVT.

The chain employs TRBV7-9 and TRBJ1-3; a weak D match, TRBD1 (5 bases). The CDR3 spans 15 residues. Trimming cost V 3 bases and J 5 bases, with 14 bases left between them. Germline V gene lookup returns CDR1 SEHNR and CDR2 FQNEAQ (reference sequence). Here the CDR3 reads CASSLDNALRNTIYF. The CDR3 DNA reads as TGTGCCAGCAGCTTGGACAACGCCCTTAGAAACACCATATATTTT.

V is TRBV14 and J is TRBJ1-2, with TRBD1 matching 7 bases. CDR1 and CDR2 (germline): SGHDN, FVKESK. V lost 1 base to trimming and J lost 5 bases; unmatched junction nucleotides: 7. The CDR3 is made up of 15 amino acids. The DNA of the CDR3 is TGTGCCAGCAGCCAAGCGGGACAGACCTTTTATGGCTACACCTTC. Protein sequence: CASSQAGQTFYGYTF.

The chain uses TRBV9 and TRBJ1-3; 9 nucleotides match TRBD1. This CDR3 spans 17 amino acids. Germline V gene lookup returns CDR1 SGDLS and CDR2 YYNGEE. J lost 4 bases, V lost 4 bases, and 12 bases had no gene match. CDR3 nucleotides: TGTGCCAGCAGCCTAGACGGACAGGGGCTGCAAGGAAACACCATATATTTT. Amino acids: CASSLDGQGLQGNTIYF.

The rearrangement joins TRBV18 to TRBJ1-2; D might be TRBD1 (6 bases). The V gene lost 0 bases and the J gene lost 4 bases, with 12 bases spanning the gap. The CDR3 runs 15 residues. Germline CDR1 is KGHSH and CDR2 is LQKENI. CDR3 bases: TGTGCCAGCTCACCACCCGCTCAGGGGTCCTATGGCTACACCTTC. Translating it yields CASSPPAQGSYGYTF.

The chain has TRBV11-2 and TRBJ1-1, with no clear D. V lost 5 bases, J lost 7 bases, and 8 bases lay in between. This CDR3 has 11 residues. Germline CDR1 reads SGHAT; CDR2 reads FQNNGV. CDR3 DNA sequence: TGTGCCAGCAGCACCCACGGTGAAGCTTTCTTT. Translation: CASSTHGEAFF.

V is TRBV7-6 and J is TRBJ1-4; a possible D gene is TRBD1 (5 bases). V lost 3 bases to trimming and J lost 7 bases, with 12 bases between them. Germline loops: CDR1 SGHVS, CDR2 FNYEAQ. The CDR3 extends over 14 amino acids. The CDR3 is CASSFGMGGEKLFF. DNA of the CDR3: TGTGCCAGCAGCTTCGGGATGGGGGGTGAAAAACTGTTTTTT.

The rearrangement links TRBV3-1 (or the pseudogene TRBV3-2) to TRBJ2-5, with TRBD1 matching over 11 bases. The CDR3 contains 17 residues. The V gene's germline CDR1 is LGHDT and CDR2 YNNKEL (reference sequence). V was clipped by 3 bases and J by 4 bases; unmatched bases: 10. CDR3 DNA sequence: TGTGCCAGCAGCCACCTCCCGGGACAGGGGGTAGGAGAGACCCAGTACTTC. Its protein is CASSHLPGQGVGETQYF.

The CDR3 reads CASLGSGVGGTQYF. CDR3 coding DNA: TGTGCCAGCCTGGGTAGCGGGGTAGGCGGTACGCAGTATTTT. The V and J genes are TRBV6-5 and TRBJ2-3; 8 nucleotides match TRBD2. There are 14 residues in the CDR3. After removal of 8 bases from V and 8 bases from J, the junction contained 12 bases not matched to a gene. In germline, CDR1 is MNHEY, CDR2 SVGAGI.